This T cell receptor beta chain was documented in a study of blood T cells in healthy people across ages. Notes on the study in general: Naive T cell percentage and TCR beta diversity correlated strongly.

Concerning this clonotype itself: Its antigen is as yet unknown.

Alongside a J-beta primer mix, a sample-barcoded 5' primer served in a second PCR lasting about 7 to 11 cycles. A template-switch adaptor that had 12 random nucleotides put a tag on each cDNA molecule. TCRdb re-called the 5' RACE reads through MiXCR, storing one row per CDR3 protein. The data contain fewer than 2,000,000 distinct CDR3 sequences, about 39% of them seen just once; the ten biggest clones take up roughly 23%. Trimming pared 1 base from V and 2 bases from J, leaving 12 bases between. CDR1 is SGHKS, CDR2 YYEKEE, per germline (reference sequence). This CDR3 has 16 residues. The chain links TRBV5-5 to TRBJ2-2, with D uncertain. The specimen was blood. The TCR originated in a human donor in good health. CDR3 sequence reads: CASSLWVRANTGELFF. CDR3 nucleotides: TGTGCCAGCAGCTTGTGGGTTAGGGCTAACACCGGGGAGCTGTTTTTT.